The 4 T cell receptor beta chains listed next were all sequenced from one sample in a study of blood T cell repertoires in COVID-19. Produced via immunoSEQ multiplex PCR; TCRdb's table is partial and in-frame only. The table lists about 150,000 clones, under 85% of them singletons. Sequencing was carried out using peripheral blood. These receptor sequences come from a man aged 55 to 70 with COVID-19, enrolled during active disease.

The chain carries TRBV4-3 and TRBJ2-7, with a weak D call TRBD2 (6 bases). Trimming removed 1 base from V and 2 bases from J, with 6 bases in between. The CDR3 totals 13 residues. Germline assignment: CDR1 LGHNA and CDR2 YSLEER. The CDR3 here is CASSQGTTYEQYF. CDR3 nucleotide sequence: TGCGCCAGCAGCCAAGGGACTACCTACGAGCAGTACTTC.

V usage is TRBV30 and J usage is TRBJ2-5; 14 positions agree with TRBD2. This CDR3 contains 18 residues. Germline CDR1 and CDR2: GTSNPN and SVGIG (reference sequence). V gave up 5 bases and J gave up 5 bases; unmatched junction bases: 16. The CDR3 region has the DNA TGTGCCTGGGAACTCGGGACTAGCGGGAGCGCGCCGGGGGAGACCCAGTACTTC. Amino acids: CAWELGTSGSAPGETQYF.

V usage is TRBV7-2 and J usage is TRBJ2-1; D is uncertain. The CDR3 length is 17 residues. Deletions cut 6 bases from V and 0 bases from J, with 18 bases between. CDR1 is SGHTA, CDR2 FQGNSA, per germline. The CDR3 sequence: CASRRNRSPSSYNEQFF. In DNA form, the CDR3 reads TGTGCCAGCAGGAGAAATAGGAGCCCCAGCTCCTACAATGAGCAGTTCTTC.

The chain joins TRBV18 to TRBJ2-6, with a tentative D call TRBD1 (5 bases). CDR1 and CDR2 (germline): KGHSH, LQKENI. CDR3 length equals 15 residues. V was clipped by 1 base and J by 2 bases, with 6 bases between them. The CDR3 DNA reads TGTGCCAGCTCACCACAGGGGCCTGGGGCCAACGTCCTGACTTTC. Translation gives CASSPQGPGANVLTF. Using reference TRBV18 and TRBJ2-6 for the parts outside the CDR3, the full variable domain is NAGVMQNPRHLVRRRGQEARLRCSPMKGHSHVYWYRQLPEEGLKFMVYLQKENIIDESGMPKERFSAEFPKEGPSILRIQQVVRGDSAAYFCASSPQGPGANVLTFGAGSRLTVL.